The 20 T cell receptor beta chains below were found in one sample sequenced in a study of shared clonotypes between healthy human individuals. Naive-designated CD8 cells lacked CD45RO, were positively enriched for CCR7, and omitted terminally differentiated effector memory CD45RA+ cells. The method was immunoSEQ multiplex PCR; TCRdb's version includes in-frame clones alone and lacks a portion of them. The sample lists more than 2 million clones; approximately 94% were seen once. The source material was naive CD8+ T cells sorted from blood. The receptor set was obtained from a man aged 18-30 years in good health.

This chain joins TRBV19 and TRBJ2-7, with 9 nucleotides matching TRBD2. Germline CDR1 LNHDA, CDR2 SQIVND (reference sequence). J lost 1 base, V lost 5 bases, and 3 bases had no gene match. The CDR3 has 14 residues. The CDR3 nucleotides read TGTGCCAGTAGTTATAGCGGGGGATCCTACGAGCAGTACTTC. This codes for CASSYSGGSYEQYF.

The CDR3 bases are TGTGCCAGCAGTTACTTACTAGCGGGCGAGACCCAGTACTTC. Protein: CASSYLLAGETQYF. This chain connects TRBV6-6 to TRBJ2-5; the match to TRBD2 covers 9 bases. CDR3 length equals 14 residues. With 1 base clipped from V and 5 bases from J, the junction kept 2 bases outside the gene matches. CDR1 and CDR2 (germline): MNHNY, SVGAGI (reference sequence).

The V call is TRBV7-2, the J call TRBJ2-5, with D uncertain. Trimming left V 1 base short and J 0 bases short, with 12 bases between. The germline V gene encodes CDR1 SGHTA and CDR2 FQGNSA. This CDR3 comprises 16 residues. The CDR3 protein is CASSLDLTLYQETQYF. Here the CDR3 DNA reads TGTGCCAGCAGCTTAGACCTCACCCTGTACCAAGAGACCCAGTACTTC. The complete variable domain, with remaining parts taken from reference TRBV7-2 and TRBJ2-5, reads GAGVSQSPSNKVTEKGKDVELRCDPISGHTALYWYRQSLGQGLEFLIYFQGNSAPDKSGLPSDRFSAERTGGSVSTLTIQRTQQEDSAVYLCASSLDLTLYQETQYFGPGTRLLVL.

On this clone: The same CDR3 can be traced to other DNA sequences in this sample. The chain links TRBV19 to TRBJ2-2, with D uncertain. Trimming removed 7 bases at V and 2 bases at J, with 2 bases between. CDR1 LNHDA and CDR2 SQIVND come from the germline V gene (reference sequence). The CDR3 runs 11 residues. The CDR3 spells CASTNTGELFF. CDR3 bases: TGTGCCAGTACCAACACCGGGGAGCTGTTTTTT.

Remarks on this clone: Other DNA sequences within the sample encode an identical CDR3. This chain connects TRBV6-5 to TRBJ1-2; 10 bases are a match to TRBD1. The CDR3 consists of 15 residues. With V trimmed by 0 bases and J by 4 bases, 2 bases remained unmatched. Germline CDR1 and CDR2: MNHEY and SVGAGI. The CDR3 coding sequence is TGTGCCAGCAGTTACTCGACAGGGGGCACCTATGGCTACACCTTC. It encodes CASSYSTGGTYGYTF.

The chain has TRBV10-3 and TRBJ1-1; D is undetermined. Germline V gene lookup returns CDR1 ENHRY and CDR2 SYGVKD. V was pared by 6 bases and J by 0 bases, with 8 bases between. This CDR3 region has 13 residues. This CDR3 reads CAIRIQVNTEAFF. The CDR3 coding sequence is TGTGCCATCAGGATTCAGGTGAACACTGAAGCTTTCTTT.

V and J are TRBV2 and TRBJ2-5; 8 bases match TRBD1. Germline values: CDR1 SNHLY, CDR2 FYNNEI. CDR3 length equals 14 residues. J gave up 7 bases and V 8 bases, and 12 bases lay outside the gene matches. For the CDR3, the DNA is TGTGCCAGCGCATTTGGACAGGGTTTATGGACCCAGTACTTC. Its translation is CASAFGQGLWTQYF.

This rearrangement joins TRBV28 to TRBJ1-1, with D unclear. V lost 2 bases and J lost 5, with 15 bases in between. The CDR3 contains 15 residues. Germline V gene lookup returns CDR1 MDHEN and CDR2 SYDVKM. CDR3 in DNA: TGTGCCAGCAGTTTAACTCGGCAGACAATGACTGAAGCTTTCTTT. Translation gives CASSLTRQTMTEAFF.

The CDR3 region has the DNA TGCGCCAGCTCAGGGGGCTTCAAAAGGGAGCAGTACTTC. Amino acid sequence: CASSGGFKREQYF. The V gene is TRBV10-1, the J gene TRBJ2-7, with 8 bases lining up with TRBD1. Per the germline V gene, CDR1 is WNHNN and CDR2 is SYGVQD (reference sequence). The CDR3 runs to 13 residues. Losses at the gene ends were 8 bases for V and 7 bases for J; bases not matched to a gene: 10.

This chain uses TRBV10-2 with TRBJ2-2; a weak D match, TRBD1 (6 bases). CDR1 WSHSY and CDR2 SAAADI come from the germline V gene. This CDR3 region has 15 residues. Trimming took 7 bases from V and 2 from J, leaving 14 bases between them. The DNA of the CDR3 is TGCGCCAGCATATCCTGGGACACCAACACCGGGGAGCTGTTTTTT. Its protein is CASISWDTNTGELFF.

In this sample, this clone turned up once. The identical CDR3 is also encoded by other nucleotide sequences in the sample. The gene calls are TRBV30 and TRBJ2-1; TRBD2 might be the D (5 bases). Trimming cost V 0 bases and J 8 bases, with 8 bases left between them. This CDR3 region has 12 residues. Germline-derived CDR1 and CDR2 are GTSNPN and SVGIG (reference sequence). CDR3 region: CAWSVRSDEQFF. The CDR3 region has the DNA TGTGCCTGGAGTGTACGTAGCGATGAGCAGTTCTTC. Looking up the rest from reference TRBV30 and TRBJ2-1 gives the full variable domain: SQTIHQWPATLVQPVGSPLSLECTVEGTSNPNLYWYRQAAGRGLQLLFYSVGIGQISSEVPQNLSASRPQDRQFILSSKKLLLSDSGFYLCAWSVRSDEQFFGPGTRLTVL.

This sequence joins TRBV7-9 and TRBJ2-7; 9 bases are shared with TRBD2. The CDR3 consists of 13 residues. Germline assignment: CDR1 SEHNR and CDR2 FQNEAQ (reference sequence). Losses at the gene ends were 5 bases for V and 6 bases for J; bases not matched to a gene: 5. CDR3 DNA sequence: TGTGCCAGCAGCCTGGGACTAGCCAGCGAGCAGTACTTC. Protein: CASSLGLASEQYF. Based on the CDR3 plus reference TRBV7-9 and TRBJ2-7, the full variable domain is DTGVSQNPRHKITKRGQNVTFRCDPISEHNRLYWYRQTLGQGPEFLTYFQNEAQLEKSRLLSDRFSAERPKGSFSTLEIQRTEQGDSAMYLCASSLGLASEQYFGPGTRLTVT.

CDR3 region: CATMTDRVDEKLFF. The CDR3 coding sequence is TGTGCCACGATGACCGACAGGGTAGATGAAAAACTGTTTTTT. The rearrangement joins TRBV10-3 to TRBJ1-4, with TRBD1 identical over 7 bases. V lost 10 bases to trimming and J lost 6 bases; unmatched junction nucleotides: 11. Germline V gives CDR1 ENHRY, CDR2 SYGVKD. This CDR3 has 14 residues.

The chain links TRBV6-1 to TRBJ2-3, with D unclear. Trimming shortened V by 6 bases and J by 8 bases, and 12 bases separated the two germline ends. CDR3 length: 12 amino acids. The germline gives CDR1 MNHNS, CDR2 SASEGT. CDR3 region: CASRTAVPTQYF. CDR3 sequence (DNA): TGTGCCAGCAGGACCGCAGTCCCTACGCAGTATTTT.

The chain combines TRBV2 with TRBJ2-2; D perhaps matches TRBD2 (6 bases). V lost 8 bases to trimming and J lost 2 bases, with 12 bases between them. Germline lookup yields CDR1 SNHLY and CDR2 FYNNEI. This CDR3 has 14 residues. The CDR3 protein is CASGGLLNTGELFF. The CDR3 nucleotides read TGTGCCAGCGGGGGACTTCTTAACACCGGGGAGCTGTTTTTT. The complete variable domain, with remaining parts taken from reference TRBV2 and TRBJ2-2, reads EPEVTQTPSHQVTQMGQEVILRCVPISNHLYFYWYRQILGQKVEFLVSFYNNEISEKSEIFDDQFSVERPDGSNFTLKIRSTKLEDSAMYFCASGGLLNTGELFFGEGSRLTVL.

The genes are TRBV19 and TRBJ2-7; D not certain. The V end was cut by 10 bases, the J end by 0 bases, with 13 bases between. Germline CDR1 and CDR2: LNHDA and SQIVND (reference sequence). The CDR3 loop spans 13 amino acids. This CDR3 is CATQHPSSYEQYF. Written as DNA, the CDR3 is TGTGCCACCCAACACCCGAGCTCCTACGAGCAGTACTTC.

The V call is TRBV30, the J call TRBJ2-5; TRBD1 might be the D (5 bases). The V end lost 3 bases, the J end lost 1 base, and 6 bases lay between the germline ends. CDR1 GTSNPN and CDR2 SVGIG come from the germline V gene (reference sequence). CDR3 length equals 12 residues. Here the CDR3 DNA reads TGTGCCTGGAGGGACACCCAAGAGACCCAGTACTTC. Translating gives CAWRDTQETQYF.

V is TRBV25-1 and J is TRBJ1-4; D is unresolved. The V end lost 1 base, the J end lost 0 bases, and 6 bases lay between the germline ends. This CDR3 contains 15 residues. In germline, CDR1 is MGHDK, CDR2 SYGVNS. The CDR3 bases are TGTGCCAGCAGTGAATGGTGGTCAACTAATGAAAAACTGTTTTTT. Protein product: CASSEWWSTNEKLFF.

The chain recombines TRBV30 with TRBJ1-4; D not certain. V lost 4 bases and J 8 bases, leaving 11 bases between the germline ends. Germline assignment: CDR1 GTSNPN and CDR2 SVGIG (reference sequence). This CDR3 is built from 12 residues. The CDR3 is CAWKGDSEKLFF. The CDR3 region has the DNA TGTGCCTGGAAGGGCGACTCAGAAAAACTGTTTTTT.

The CDR3 is CASSPTPQGWLQAFF. Written as DNA, the CDR3 is TGTGCCAGCAGCCCGACCCCGCAGGGGTGGTTACAGGCTTTCTTT. The chain combines TRBV7-2 with TRBJ1-1, with D possibly TRBD1 on 6 matching bases. V lost 5 bases and J 11 bases, leaving 24 bases between the germline ends. The CDR3 has 15 residues. CDR1 SGHTA and CDR2 FQGNSA come from the germline V gene.